A selection of T cell receptor beta chains follows, all from one sample in a study of CD8+ T cells in alopecia areata. Here immunoSEQ multiplex PCR was the method, and the copy in TCRdb shows in-frame clones only, minus some. The sample yields about 110,000 clones, approximately 61% seen once. Specimen: NKG2D-low CD8+ T cells sorted from blood. The source of these receptors is a human donor with alopecia areata. Both conserved end residues are part of each CDR3. The order of the fields is J gene, clone size, CDR3 length, V gene, D gene, CDR3 DNA, CDR3 protein. The D gene is left open where the match is weak. Some rows have no size entry. The others give once, few or many, or a class for an expanded clone.

J gene: TRBJ2-7
clone size: few
CDR3 length: 14
V gene: TRBV12-5
D gene: TRBD2
CDR3 DNA: TGTGCTAGTGGGAGCGGGAACGCTGCCTACGAGCAGTACTTC
CDR3 protein: CASGSGNAAYEQYF

J gene: TRBJ2-3
clone size: few
CDR3 length: 15
V gene: TRBV7-9
D gene: TRBD1
CDR3 DNA: TGTGCCAGCAGCTTAGGACAGGGCCACTCAGATACGCAGTATTTT
CDR3 protein: CASSLGQGHSDTQYF

J gene: TRBJ1-1
clone size: -
CDR3 length: 12
V gene: TRBV10-3
D gene: TRBD1
CDR3 DNA: TGTGCCATCAGTGGGGGGGACAGTGAAGCTTTCTTT
CDR3 protein: CAISGGDSEAFF

J gene: TRBJ2-1
clone size: -
CDR3 length: 14
V gene: TRBV29-1
D gene: -
CDR3 DNA: TGCAGCGTTGGTCGAGCGGCGACCTACAATGAGCAGTTCTTC
CDR3 protein: CSVGRAATYNEQFF

J gene: TRBJ1-4
clone size: few
CDR3 length: 13
V gene: TRBV27
D gene: -
CDR3 DNA: TGTGCCAGCGGGAGGGGGGGCAATGAAAAACTGTTTTTT
CDR3 protein: CASGRGGNEKLFF

J gene: TRBJ2-1
clone size: -
CDR3 length: 15
V gene: TRBV5-1
D gene: -
CDR3 DNA: TGCGCCAGCAGCCCGACTCCGGGAGCGGGTAATGAGCAGTTCTTC
CDR3 protein: CASSPTPGAGNEQFF

J gene: TRBJ2-2
clone size: once
CDR3 length: 13
V gene: TRBV6-5
D gene: -
CDR3 DNA: TGTGCCAGCAGTTACTCGCGAGCCGGGGAGCTGTTTTTT
CDR3 protein: CASSYSRAGELFF

J gene: TRBJ1-3
clone size: -
CDR3 length: 14
V gene: TRBV9
D gene: TRBD1
CDR3 DNA: TGTGCCAGCAGCACCCAGGGGGACGGAAACACCATATATTTT
CDR3 protein: CASSTQGDGNTIYF

J gene: TRBJ1-2
clone size: few
CDR3 length: 13
V gene: TRBV2
D gene: -
CDR3 DNA: TGTGCCAGCAGTGGTAGGCCTAACTATGGCTACACCTTC
CDR3 protein: CASSGRPNYGYTF

J gene: TRBJ2-7
clone size: -
CDR3 length: 13
V gene: TRBV6-1
D gene: -
CDR3 DNA: TGTGCCAGCACCCACGACAGCTCCTACGAGCAGTACTTC
CDR3 protein: CASTHDSSYEQYF

J gene: TRBJ2-7
clone size: -
CDR3 length: 14
V gene: TRBV6-5
D gene: -
CDR3 DNA: TGTGCCAGCAGTTCCTACCCGTCTTCCTACGAGCAGTACTTC
CDR3 protein: CASSSYPSSYEQYF

J gene: TRBJ2-7
clone size: -
CDR3 length: 13
V gene: TRBV4-1
D gene: -
CDR3 DNA: TGCGCCAGCAGCCCCGGACAGAGCTACGAGCAGTACTTC
CDR3 protein: CASSPGQSYEQYF

J gene: TRBJ1-4
clone size: few
CDR3 length: 15
V gene: TRBV14
D gene: -
CDR3 DNA: TGTGCCAGCAGCCAACACACAGCAACTAATGAAAAACTGTTTTTT
CDR3 protein: CASSQHTATNEKLFF

J gene: TRBJ2-7
clone size: -
CDR3 length: 13
V gene: TRBV27
D gene: -
CDR3 DNA: TGTGCCACGAGGACGGGGTTTTCCTACGAGCAGTACTTC
CDR3 protein: CATRTGFSYEQYF

J gene: TRBJ1-5
clone size: -
CDR3 length: 13
V gene: TRBV27
D gene: -
CDR3 DNA: TGTGCCAGCCGGCGGGGTAGCAATCAGCCCCAGCATTTT
CDR3 protein: CASRRGSNQPQHF

J gene: TRBJ1-1
clone size: -
CDR3 length: 13
V gene: TRBV5-5
D gene: -
CDR3 DNA: TGTGCCAGCAGTTGGGCGGGGCGCACTGAAGCTTTCTTT
CDR3 protein: CASSWAGRTEAFF

J gene: TRBJ2-2
clone size: few
CDR3 length: 18
V gene: TRBV23-1
D gene: -
CDR3 DNA: TGCGCCAGCAGTCTCCCCGCTTTGGCGGACCCCCACACCGGGGAGCTGTTTTTT
CDR3 protein: CASSLPALADPHTGELFF

J gene: TRBJ1-2
clone size: -
CDR3 length: 13
V gene: TRBV6-5
D gene: -
CDR3 DNA: TGTGCCAGCACGGGAATGCGGAACTATGGCTACACCTTC
CDR3 protein: CASTGMRNYGYTF

J gene: TRBJ2-1
clone size: -
CDR3 length: 17
V gene: TRBV7-2
D gene: -
CDR3 DNA: TGTGCCAGCAGCTTAGGGACTTACGAGAGCTCCTACAATGAGCAGTTCTTC
CDR3 protein: CASSLGTYESSYNEQFF

J gene: TRBJ2-1
clone size: once
CDR3 length: 12
V gene: TRBV30
D gene: -
CDR3 DNA: TGTGCCTGGAGTTTAGTATACAATGAGCAGTTCTTC
CDR3 protein: CAWSLVYNEQFF

J gene: TRBJ1-1
clone size: -
CDR3 length: 13
V gene: TRBV21-1
D gene: -
CDR3 DNA: TGTGCCAGCAGGAGCGACAGGGGTGCTGAAGCTTTCTTT
CDR3 protein: CASRSDRGAEAFF

J gene: TRBJ2-2
clone size: -
CDR3 length: 19
V gene: TRBV28
D gene: TRBD2
CDR3 DNA: TGTGCCAGCAGTTTAATGTCGTCTAGCGGGAGTAGGAACACCGGGGAGCTGTTTTTT
CDR3 protein: CASSLMSSSGSRNTGELFF